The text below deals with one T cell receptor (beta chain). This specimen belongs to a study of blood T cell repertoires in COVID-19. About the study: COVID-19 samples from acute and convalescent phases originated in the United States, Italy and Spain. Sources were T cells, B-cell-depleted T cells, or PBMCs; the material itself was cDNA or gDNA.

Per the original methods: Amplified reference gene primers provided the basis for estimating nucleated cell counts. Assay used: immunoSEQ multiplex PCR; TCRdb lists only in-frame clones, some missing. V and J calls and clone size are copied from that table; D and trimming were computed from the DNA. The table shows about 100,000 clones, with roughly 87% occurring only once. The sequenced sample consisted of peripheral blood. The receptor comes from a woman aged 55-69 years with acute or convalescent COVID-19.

Here the CDR3 DNA reads TGTGCCAGCAATATACCGACAGGGCGGAATTCACCCCTCCACTTT. Protein product: CASNIPTGRNSPLHF. V and J are TRBV2 and TRBJ1-6; 7 nucleotides agree with TRBD1. J was trimmed by 7 bases and V by 7 bases; bases with no gene match: 10. This CDR3 contains 15 residues. Germline CDR1 SNHLY, CDR2 FYNNEI.